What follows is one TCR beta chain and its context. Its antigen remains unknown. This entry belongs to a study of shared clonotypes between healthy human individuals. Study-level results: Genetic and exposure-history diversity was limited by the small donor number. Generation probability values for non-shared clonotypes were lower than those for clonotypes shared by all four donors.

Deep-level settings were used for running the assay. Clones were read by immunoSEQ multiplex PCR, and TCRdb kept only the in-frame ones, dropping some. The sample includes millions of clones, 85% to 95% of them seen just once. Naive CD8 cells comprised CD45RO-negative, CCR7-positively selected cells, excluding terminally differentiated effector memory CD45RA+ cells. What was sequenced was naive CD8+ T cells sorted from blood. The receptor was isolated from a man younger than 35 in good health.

The CDR3 is CASSVGRIDTDTQYF. As DNA, the CDR3 is TGTGCCAGCAGCGTAGGGCGGATAGACACAGATACGCAGTATTTT. The V and J genes are TRBV9 and TRBJ2-3; the D is unclear. V was clipped by 0 bases and J by 2 bases, with 10 bases between them. CDR1 is SGDLS and CDR2 is YYNGEE in the germline V gene. The CDR3 is 15 residues long. Together with reference TRBV9 and TRBJ2-3, the CDR3 gives the full variable domain: DSGVTQTPKHLITATGQRVTLRCSPRSGDLSVYWYQQSLDQGLQFLIQYYNGEERAKGNILERFSAQQFPDLHSELNLSSLELGDSALYFCASSVGRIDTDTQYFGPGTRLTVL.